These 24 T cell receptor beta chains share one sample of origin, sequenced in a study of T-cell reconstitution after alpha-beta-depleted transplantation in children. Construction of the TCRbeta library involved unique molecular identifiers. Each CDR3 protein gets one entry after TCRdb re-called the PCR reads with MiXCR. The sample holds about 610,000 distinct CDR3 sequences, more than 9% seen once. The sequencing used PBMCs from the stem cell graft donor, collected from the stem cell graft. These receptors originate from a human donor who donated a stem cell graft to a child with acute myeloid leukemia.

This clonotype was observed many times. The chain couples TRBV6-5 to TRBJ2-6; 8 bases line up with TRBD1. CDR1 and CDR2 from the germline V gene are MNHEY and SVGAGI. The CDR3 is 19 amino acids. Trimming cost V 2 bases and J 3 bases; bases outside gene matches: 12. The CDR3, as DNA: TGTGCCAGCAGTTACCCCTCGACAGGGGACGTGTTTGGGGCCAACGTCCTGACTTTC. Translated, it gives CASSYPSTGDVFGANVLTF.

The CDR3 loop is CASGGLDTEAFF. In DNA, the CDR3 is TGTGCCAGTGGGGGCTTGGACACTGAAGCTTTCTTT. The chain recombines TRBV28 with TRBJ1-1; D is perhaps TRBD1 (6 bases). Trimming took off 9 bases at V and 3 bases at J, with 11 bases between the two ends. The CDR3 loop spans 12 amino acids. Germline V lookup: CDR1 MDHEN, CDR2 SYDVKM.

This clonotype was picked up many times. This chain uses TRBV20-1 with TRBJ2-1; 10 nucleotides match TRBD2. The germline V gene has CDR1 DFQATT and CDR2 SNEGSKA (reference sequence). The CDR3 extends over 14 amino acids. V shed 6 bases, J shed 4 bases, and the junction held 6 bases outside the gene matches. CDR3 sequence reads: CSAVETSGYNEQFF. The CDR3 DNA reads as TGCAGTGCAGTCGAGACTAGCGGGTACAATGAGCAGTTCTTC.

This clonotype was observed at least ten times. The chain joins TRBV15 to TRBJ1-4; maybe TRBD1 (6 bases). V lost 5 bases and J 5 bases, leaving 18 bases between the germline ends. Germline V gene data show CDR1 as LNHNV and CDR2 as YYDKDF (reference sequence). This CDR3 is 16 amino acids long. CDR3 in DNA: TGTGCCACCAGCTACCCGACAGGACTCGGGAATGAAAAACTGTTTTTT. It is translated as CATSYPTGLGNEKLFF. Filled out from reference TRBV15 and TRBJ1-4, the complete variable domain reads DAMVIQNPRYQVTQFGKPVTLSCSQTLNHNVMYWYQQKSSQAPKLLFHYYDKDFNNEADTPDNFQSRRPNTSFCFLDIRSPGLGDTAMYLCATSYPTGLGNEKLFFGSGTQLSVL.

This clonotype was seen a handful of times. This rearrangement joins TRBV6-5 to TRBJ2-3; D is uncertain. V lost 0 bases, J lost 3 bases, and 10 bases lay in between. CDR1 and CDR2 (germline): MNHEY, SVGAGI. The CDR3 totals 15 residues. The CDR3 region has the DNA TGTGCCAGCAGTTACTCCTACGGTCAGACAGATACGCAGTATTTT. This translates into CASSYSYGQTDTQYF.

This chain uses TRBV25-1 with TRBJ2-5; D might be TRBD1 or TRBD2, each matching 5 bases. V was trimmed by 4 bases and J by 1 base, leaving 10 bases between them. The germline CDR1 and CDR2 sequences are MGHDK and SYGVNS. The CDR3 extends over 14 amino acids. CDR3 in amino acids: CASSATGAQETQYF. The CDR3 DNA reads TGTGCCAGCAGTGCCACCGGGGCCCAAGAGACCCAGTACTTC.

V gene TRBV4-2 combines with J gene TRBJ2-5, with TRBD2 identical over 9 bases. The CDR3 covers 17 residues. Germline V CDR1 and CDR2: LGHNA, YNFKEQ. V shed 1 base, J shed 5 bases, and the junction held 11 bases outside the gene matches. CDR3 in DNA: TGTGCCAGCAGCCAAGGGACTAGCGCGGCTTTGGGTGAGACCCAGTACTTC. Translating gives CASSQGTSAALGETQYF.

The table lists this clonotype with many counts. The CDR3 coding sequence is TGTGCCAGCAGTGTGGGGGCTTTCACAGATACGCAGTATTTT. It yields the protein CASSVGAFTDTQYF. The chain carries TRBV6-4 and TRBJ2-3, with a weak D call TRBD1 (6 bases). The germline V and J ends were trimmed by 4 bases and 2 bases, with 10 bases remaining between them. CDR1 and CDR2 from the germline V gene are MRHNA and SNTAGT. The CDR3 has 14 residues.

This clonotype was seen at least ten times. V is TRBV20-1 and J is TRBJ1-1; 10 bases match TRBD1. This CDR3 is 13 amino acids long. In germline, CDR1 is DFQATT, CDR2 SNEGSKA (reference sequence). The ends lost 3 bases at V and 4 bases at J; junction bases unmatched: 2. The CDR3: CSARGQGLTEAFF. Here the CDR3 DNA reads TGCAGTGCTAGGGGACAGGGGCTCACTGAAGCTTTCTTT.

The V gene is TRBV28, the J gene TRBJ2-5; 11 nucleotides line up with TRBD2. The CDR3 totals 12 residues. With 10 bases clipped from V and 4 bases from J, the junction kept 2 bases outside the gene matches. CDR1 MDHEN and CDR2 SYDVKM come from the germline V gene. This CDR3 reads CATGTSGETQYF. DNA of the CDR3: TGTGCCACGGGGACTAGCGGAGAGACCCAGTACTTC.

DNA of the CDR3: TGTGCCAGCAGTTCCCTAGCGGGCGATCCAAAGGGGAATGAGCAGTTCTTC. Translating gives CASSSLAGDPKGNEQFF. This chain uses TRBV12-3 or TRBV12-4 with TRBJ2-1; 8 bases line up with TRBD2. Unmatched junction bases numbered 15, after V lost 4 bases and J lost 7 bases. This CDR3 is built from 17 residues.

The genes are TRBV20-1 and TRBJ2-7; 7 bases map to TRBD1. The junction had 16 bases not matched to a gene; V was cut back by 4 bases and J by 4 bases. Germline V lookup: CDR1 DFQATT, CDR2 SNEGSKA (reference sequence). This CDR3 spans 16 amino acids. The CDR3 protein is CSATWRPRDSSYEQYF. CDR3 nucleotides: TGCAGTGCTACCTGGAGGCCCCGGGACAGTAGTTACGAGCAGTACTTC.

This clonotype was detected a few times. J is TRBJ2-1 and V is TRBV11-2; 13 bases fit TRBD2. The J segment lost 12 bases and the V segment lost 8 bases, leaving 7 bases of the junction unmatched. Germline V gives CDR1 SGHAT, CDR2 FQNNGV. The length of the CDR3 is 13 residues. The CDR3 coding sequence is TGTGCCAGCCTGGGACTAGCGGGAAACCCGCAGTTCTTC. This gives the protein CASLGLAGNPQFF. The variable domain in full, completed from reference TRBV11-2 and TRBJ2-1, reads EAGVAQSPRYKIIEKRQSVAFWCNPISGHATLYWYQQILGQGPKLLIQFQNNGVVDDSQLPKDRFSAERLKGVDSTLKIQPAKLEDSAVYLCASLGLAGNPQFFGPGTRLTVL.

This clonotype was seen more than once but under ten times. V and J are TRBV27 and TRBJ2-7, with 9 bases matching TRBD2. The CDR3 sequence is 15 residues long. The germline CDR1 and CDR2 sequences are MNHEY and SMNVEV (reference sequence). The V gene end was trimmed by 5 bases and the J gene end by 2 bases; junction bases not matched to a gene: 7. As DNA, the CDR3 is TGTGCCAGCAGTAGGGAGCGGGAGGACACCTACGAGCAGTACTTC. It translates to CASSREREDTYEQYF.

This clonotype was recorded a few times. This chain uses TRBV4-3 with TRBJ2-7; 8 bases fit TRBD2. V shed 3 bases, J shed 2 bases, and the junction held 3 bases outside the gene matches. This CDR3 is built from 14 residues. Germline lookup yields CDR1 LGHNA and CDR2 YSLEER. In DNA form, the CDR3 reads TGCGCCAGCAGCCAGACTAGCGCAGCCTACGAGCAGTACTTC. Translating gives CASSQTSAAYEQYF.

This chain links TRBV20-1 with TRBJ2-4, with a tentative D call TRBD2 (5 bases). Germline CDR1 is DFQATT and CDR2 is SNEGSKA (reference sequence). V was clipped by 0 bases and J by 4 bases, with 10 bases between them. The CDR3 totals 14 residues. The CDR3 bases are TGCAGTGCTAGAGATCGGACGGGGAAAAACATTCAGTACTTC. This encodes CSARDRTGKNIQYF.

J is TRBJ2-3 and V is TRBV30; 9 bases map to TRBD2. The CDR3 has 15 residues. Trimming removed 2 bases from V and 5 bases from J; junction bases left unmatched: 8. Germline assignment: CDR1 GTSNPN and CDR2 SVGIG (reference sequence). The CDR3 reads CAWSYGDSGRDTQYF. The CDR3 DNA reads TGTGCCTGGAGTTATGGGGATAGCGGGAGAGATACGCAGTATTTT. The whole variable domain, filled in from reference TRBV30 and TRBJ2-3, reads SQTIHQWPATLVQPVGSPLSLECTVEGTSNPNLYWYRQAAGRGLQLLFYSVGIGQISSEVPQNLSASRPQDRQFILSSKKLLLSDSGFYLCAWSYGDSGRDTQYFGPGTRLTVL.

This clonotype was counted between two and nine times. The CDR3 spells CAINDRTNQPQHF. The CDR3, as DNA: TGTGCCATCAATGACAGGACCAATCAGCCCCAGCATTTT. V usage is TRBV10-3 and J usage is TRBJ1-5; a weak D match, TRBD1 (6 bases). This CDR3 is built from 13 residues. Germline CDR1 is ENHRY and CDR2 is SYGVKD. V gave up 7 bases and J gave up 3 bases, with 10 bases separating them.

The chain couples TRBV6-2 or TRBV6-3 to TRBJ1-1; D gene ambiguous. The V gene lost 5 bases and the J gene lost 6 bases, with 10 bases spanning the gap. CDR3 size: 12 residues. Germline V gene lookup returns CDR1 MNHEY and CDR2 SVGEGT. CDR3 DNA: TGTGCCAGCAGTGGGTTGGTAGCTGAAGCTTTCTTT. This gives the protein CASSGLVAEAFF.

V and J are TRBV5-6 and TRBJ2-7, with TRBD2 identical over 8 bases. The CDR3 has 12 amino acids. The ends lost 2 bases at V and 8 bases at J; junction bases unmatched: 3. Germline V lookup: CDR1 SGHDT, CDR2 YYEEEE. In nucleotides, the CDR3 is TGTGCCAGCAGCTTCGGCGGGGGGCAGCAGTACTTC. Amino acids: CASSFGGGQQYF. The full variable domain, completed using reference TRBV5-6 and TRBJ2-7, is DAGVTQSPTHLIKTRGQQVTLRCSPKSGHDTVSWYQQALGQGPQFIFQYYEEEERQRGNFPDRFSGHQFPNYSSELNVNALLLGDSALYLCASSFGGGQQYFGPGTRLTVT.

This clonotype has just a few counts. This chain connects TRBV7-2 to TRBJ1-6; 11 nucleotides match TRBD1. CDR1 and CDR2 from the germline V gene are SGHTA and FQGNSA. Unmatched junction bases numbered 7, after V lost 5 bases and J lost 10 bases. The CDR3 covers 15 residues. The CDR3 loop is CASSGWDRGVSPLHF. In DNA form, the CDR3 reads TGTGCCAGCAGCGGATGGGACAGGGGGGTCTCACCCCTCCACTTT.

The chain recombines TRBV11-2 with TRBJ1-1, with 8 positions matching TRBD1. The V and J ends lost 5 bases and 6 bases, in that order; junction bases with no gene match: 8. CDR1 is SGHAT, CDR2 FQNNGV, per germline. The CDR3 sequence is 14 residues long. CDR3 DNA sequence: TGTGCCAGCAGCCTGCATCAGGGGGCGGCTGAAGCTTTCTTT. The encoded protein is CASSLHQGAAEAFF.

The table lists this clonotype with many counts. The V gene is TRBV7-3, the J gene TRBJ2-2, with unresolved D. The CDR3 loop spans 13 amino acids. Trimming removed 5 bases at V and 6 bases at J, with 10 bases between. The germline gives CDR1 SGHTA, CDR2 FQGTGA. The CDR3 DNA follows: TGTGCCAGCAGCCGAACGTCCGCCGGGGAGCTGTTTTTT. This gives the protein CASSRTSAGELFF.

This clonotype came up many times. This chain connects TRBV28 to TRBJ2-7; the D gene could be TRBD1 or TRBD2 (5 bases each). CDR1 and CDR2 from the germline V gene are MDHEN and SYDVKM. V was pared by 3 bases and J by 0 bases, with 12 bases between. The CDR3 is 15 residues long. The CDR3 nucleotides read TGTGCCAGCAGTTTTGTGAGGGACCTCTCCTACGAGCAGTACTTC. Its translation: CASSFVRDLSYEQYF. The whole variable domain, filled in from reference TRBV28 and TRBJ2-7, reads DVKVTQSSRYLVKRTGEKVFLECVQDMDHENMFWYRQDPGLGLRLIYFSYDVKMKEKGDIPEGYSVSREKKERFSLILESASTNQTSMYLCASSFVRDLSYEQYFGPGTRLTVT.